The clone carrying this TCR beta chain was counted at least ten times. This sample was included in a study of Graves' ophthalmopathy and Graves' hyperthyroidism. RNA transcripts provided the template for amplifying TCR beta CDR3 regions. HTBI primers were employed in first-round RT-PCR, then a second-round multiplex PCR followed. TCRdb recomputed calls from the multiplex PCR reads with MiXCR, one row per CDR3 protein. The repertoire holds 660,000 or so distinct CDR3 sequences, with more than 40% as singletons. The CDR3 covers 15 residues. CDR1 is SGHDN and CDR2 is FVKESK in the germline V gene. The germline V and J ends were trimmed by 4 bases and 3 bases, with 15 bases remaining between them.

This TCR derives from an adult man with Graves' ophthalmopathy. This chain links TRBV14 with TRBJ2-5; tentatively, D is TRBD2 (6 bases). The sample taken for sequencing was peripheral blood. CDR3 amino acids: CASSRFSGTEETQYF. For the CDR3, the DNA is TGTGCCAGCAGCCGATTCTCCGGGACTGAAGAGACCCAGTACTTC.